These 8 T cell receptor beta chains originate from one sample sequenced in a study of T cell responses to AZD1222 COVID-19 vaccine. TCRdb's copy holds only in-frame clones and misses some; the assay was immunoSEQ multiplex PCR. The repertoire holds approximately 150,000 clones, with about nine tenths as singletons. Material: peripheral blood, obtained 28 days after the second dose of the MenACWY control vaccine. The receptors originated from an adult who received the MenACWY meningococcal vaccine as a control.

This chain connects TRBV10-3 to TRBJ1-2; a possible D gene is TRBD1 (5 bases). CDR1 and CDR2 from the germline V gene are ENHRY and SYGVKD. The germline V and J ends were trimmed by 3 bases and 2 bases, with 13 bases remaining between them. The CDR3 is 15 amino acids. The DNA of the CDR3 is TGTGCCATCAGTGACCAGGGACGGGCAAACTATGGCTACACCTTC. Protein sequence: CAISDQGRANYGYTF.

CDR3 in amino acids: CASSPRLDRGTQYF. DNA for the CDR3: TGTGCCAGCAGCCCCCGACTAGACAGAGGGACCCAGTACTTC. The chain combines TRBV7-9 with TRBJ2-5, with TRBD2 as a possible D gene (6 bases). Germline CDR1 reads SEHNR; CDR2 reads FQNEAQ (reference sequence). This CDR3 has 14 amino acids. Trimming left V 5 bases short and J 7 bases short, with 17 bases between.

V gene TRBV27 combines with J gene TRBJ2-1; the match to TRBD2 covers 13 bases. The CDR3 is 16 residues long. V lost 5 bases and J lost 8; bases outside the gene matches: 9. Germline-derived CDR1 and CDR2 are MNHEY and SMNVEV (reference sequence). CDR3 loop: CASSVWTSGSQYEQFF. The CDR3 bases are TGTGCCAGCAGTGTCTGGACTAGCGGGAGTCAATATGAGCAGTTCTTC.

This clone has more than one count but fewer than ten. The chain combines TRBV12-3 or TRBV12-4 with TRBJ1-1; D gene ambiguous. The CDR3 consists of 12 residues. With 6 bases removed from V and 8 bases from J, the gap between germline ends came to 13 bases. CDR3 DNA sequence: TGTGCCAGCAGCCGGATGGTACTCGAAGCTTTCTTT. Its protein is CASSRMVLEAFF.

The chain combines TRBV28 with TRBJ2-7, with a weak D call TRBD2 (5 bases). The V end was cut by 2 bases, the J end by 0 bases, with 8 bases between. This CDR3 has 14 amino acids. The germline V gene encodes CDR1 MDHEN and CDR2 SYDVKM. The CDR3 sequence is CASSLGLSSYEQYF. The CDR3 DNA follows: TGTGCCAGCAGTTTAGGACTGAGCTCCTACGAGCAGTACTTC.

V gene TRBV28 combines with J gene TRBJ1-5; 7 bases are a match to TRBD1. The CDR3 is made up of 16 amino acids. With 7 bases clipped from V and 4 bases from J, the junction kept 13 bases outside the gene matches. Germline-derived CDR1 and CDR2 are MDHEN and SYDVKM. CDR3 in DNA: TGTGCCAGCAATCCTGCGACAGGGAGGACAAATCAGCCCCAGCATTTT. Its protein is CASNPATGRTNQPQHF. The full variable domain, its missing parts supplied by reference TRBV28 and TRBJ1-5, is DVKVTQSSRYLVKRTGEKVFLECVQDMDHENMFWYRQDPGLGLRLIYFSYDVKMKEKGDIPEGYSVSREKKERFSLILESASTNQTSMYLCASNPATGRTNQPQHFGDGTRLSIL.

The J gene is TRBJ2-5, the V gene TRBV29-1, with 8 bases identical to TRBD2. The germline gives CDR1 SQVTM, CDR2 ANQGSEA. After removal of 1 base from V and 5 bases from J, the junction contained 12 bases not matched to a gene. This CDR3 is 16 amino acids long. In DNA, the CDR3 is TGCAGCGTTGAAGGCGGCGCGGGAGGCATGGTGGAGACCCAGTACTTC. Translation gives CSVEGGAGGMVETQYF.

The chain combines TRBV11-3 with TRBJ1-1, with TRBD1 matching over 7 bases. This CDR3 contains 15 residues. Germline CDR1 SGHNT, CDR2 YENEEA. Trimming at V came to 5 bases and at J to 10 bases, leaving 16 bases not matched to a gene. This CDR3 is CASSRAPGGRVRAFF. Written as DNA, the CDR3 is TGTGCCAGCAGCCGTGCACCAGGGGGGAGGGTCAGAGCTTTCTTT.